This TCR beta chain comes out of a study of identical twins. Trimming left V 0 bases short and J 0 bases short, with 7 bases between. This CDR3 spans 14 amino acids. Germline V gene lookup returns CDR1 DFQATT and CDR2 SNEGSKA (reference sequence). TCRdb called the 5' RACE reads again in MiXCR, with one record for every CDR3 protein. The data show roughly 260,000 distinct CDR3 sequences, about 7.5% seen once. This clonotype has a count of ten or more. The same sample was also used in a study of yellow fever vaccine responses in identical twins.

Sequencing input: CD8+ T cells sorted from blood. The rearrangement joins TRBV20-1 to TRBJ2-3; D unclear. The origin of this receptor is a woman aged 18-29 years in good health. This chain's CDR3 is CSARDMRSTDTQYF. The DNA of the CDR3 is TGCAGTGCTAGAGATATGCGGAGCACAGATACGCAGTATTTT.